The clone carrying this T cell receptor (beta chain) was seen repeatedly, ten times or more. Treatment meaning: PENTA 11 planned treatment interruption arm or continuous ART arm. This entry comes from a study of HIV-infected children after antiretroviral therapy interruption. Study as a whole: Continuous-treatment children had median age around 8 years, interruption 9 to 10 years. Samples from the continuous-treatment group were taken at weeks 0, 48 and 150.

RNA-based 3' RACE libraries used unique molecular identifiers. TCRdb recomputed calls from the 3' RACE reads with MiXCR, one row per CDR3 protein. The sample records fewer than 20,000 distinct CDR3 sequences, less than 4% being singletons. Germline trimming cut 5 bases from V and 3 bases from J; bases unmatched to any gene: 5. Germline V gene data show CDR1 as DFQATT and CDR2 as SNEGSKA (reference sequence). CDR3 length: 14 residues. Sequences were derived from CD45RA+ CD4+ T cells from PBMCs, sampled from a donor given antiretroviral therapy, either interrupted or continuous. Subset noted: naive CD4+ CD45RA+ CD45RO- T cells. The TCR comes from a child between 2 and 17 years old with HIV. V usage is TRBV20-1 and J usage is TRBJ2-3, with 10 bases matching TRBD1. The CDR3 reads CSADDRGRTDTQYF. The CDR3 DNA sequence: TGCAGTGCTGACGACAGGGGGCGTACAGATACGCAGTATTTT.